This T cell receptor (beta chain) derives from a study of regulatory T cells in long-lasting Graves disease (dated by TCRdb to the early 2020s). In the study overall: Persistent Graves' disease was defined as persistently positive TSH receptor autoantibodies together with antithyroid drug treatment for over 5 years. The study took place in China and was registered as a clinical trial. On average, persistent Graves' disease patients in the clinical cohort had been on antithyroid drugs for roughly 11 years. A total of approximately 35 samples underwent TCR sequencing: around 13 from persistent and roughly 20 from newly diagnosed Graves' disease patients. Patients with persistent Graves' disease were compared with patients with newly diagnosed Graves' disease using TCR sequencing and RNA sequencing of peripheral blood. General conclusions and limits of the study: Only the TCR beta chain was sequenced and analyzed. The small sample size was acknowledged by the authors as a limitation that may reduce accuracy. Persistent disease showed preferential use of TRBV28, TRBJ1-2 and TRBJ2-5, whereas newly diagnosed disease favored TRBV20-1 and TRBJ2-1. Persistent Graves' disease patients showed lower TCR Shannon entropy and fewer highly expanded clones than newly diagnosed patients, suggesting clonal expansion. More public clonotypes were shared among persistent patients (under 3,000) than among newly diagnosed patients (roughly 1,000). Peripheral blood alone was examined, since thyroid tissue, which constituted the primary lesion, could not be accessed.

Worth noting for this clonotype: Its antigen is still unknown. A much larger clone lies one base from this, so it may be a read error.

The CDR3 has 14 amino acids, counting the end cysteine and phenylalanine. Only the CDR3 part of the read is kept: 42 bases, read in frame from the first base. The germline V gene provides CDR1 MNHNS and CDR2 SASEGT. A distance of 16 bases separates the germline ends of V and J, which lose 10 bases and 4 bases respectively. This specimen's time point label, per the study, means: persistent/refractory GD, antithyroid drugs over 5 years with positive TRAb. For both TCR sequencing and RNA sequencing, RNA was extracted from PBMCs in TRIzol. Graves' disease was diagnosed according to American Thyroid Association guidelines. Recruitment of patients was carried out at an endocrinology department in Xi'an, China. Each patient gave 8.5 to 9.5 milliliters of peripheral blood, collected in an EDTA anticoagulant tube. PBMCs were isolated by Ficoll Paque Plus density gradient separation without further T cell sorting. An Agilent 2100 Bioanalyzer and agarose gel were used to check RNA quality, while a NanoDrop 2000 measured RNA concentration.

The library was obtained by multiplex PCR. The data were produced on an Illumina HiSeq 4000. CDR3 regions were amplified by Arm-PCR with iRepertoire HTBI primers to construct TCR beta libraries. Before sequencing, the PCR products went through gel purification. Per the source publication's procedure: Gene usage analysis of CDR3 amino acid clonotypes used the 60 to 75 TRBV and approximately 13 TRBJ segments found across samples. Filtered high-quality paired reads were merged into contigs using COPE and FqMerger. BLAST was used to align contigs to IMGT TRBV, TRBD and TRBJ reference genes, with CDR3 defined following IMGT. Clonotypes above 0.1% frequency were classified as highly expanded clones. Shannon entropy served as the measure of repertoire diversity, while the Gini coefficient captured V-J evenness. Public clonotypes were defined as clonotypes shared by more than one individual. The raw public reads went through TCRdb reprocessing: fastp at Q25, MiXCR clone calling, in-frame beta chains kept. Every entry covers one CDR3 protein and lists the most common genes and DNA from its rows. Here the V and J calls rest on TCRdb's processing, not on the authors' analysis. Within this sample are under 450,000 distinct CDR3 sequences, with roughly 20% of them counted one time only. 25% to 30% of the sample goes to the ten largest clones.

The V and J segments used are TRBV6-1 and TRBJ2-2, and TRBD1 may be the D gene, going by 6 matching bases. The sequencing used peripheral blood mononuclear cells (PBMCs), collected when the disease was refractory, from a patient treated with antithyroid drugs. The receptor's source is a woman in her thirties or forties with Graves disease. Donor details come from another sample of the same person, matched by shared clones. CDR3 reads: CAMAQGLGTGELFF. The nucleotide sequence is TGTGCCATGGCACAGGGATTGGGCACCGGGGAGCTGTTTTTT.